These 27 T cell receptor beta chains were all obtained from the same sample, sequenced in a study of patients and donors after allogeneic stem cell transplantation. TCRdb called the RT-PCR reads again in MiXCR, with one record for every CDR3 protein. The table has some 960,000 distinct CDR3 sequences, under 20% seen once. Input material: blood, either unsorted or a sorted T cell fraction (not recorded which). Every receptor here comes from a human donor who was either an allogeneic HSCT recipient or a stem cell or donor lymphocyte infusion donor (not recorded which). It is not recorded whose cells these are; they may come from a transplant donor.

In this sample, this clonotype turned up a few times. The chain employs TRBV20-1 and TRBJ1-2; 12 bases are shared with TRBD1. Germline V gene lookup returns CDR1 DFQATT and CDR2 SNEGSKA (reference sequence). The junction had 13 bases not matched to a gene; V was cut back by 7 bases and J by 1 base. This CDR3 comprises 17 residues. CDR3 residues: CSGGDRGLADGNYGYTF. Here the CDR3 DNA reads TGCAGTGGTGGGGACAGGGGGCTCGCCGACGGTAACTATGGCTACACCTTC.

The V and J genes are TRBV6-1 and TRBJ1-6, with a tentative D call TRBD1 (6 bases). The CDR3 consists of 17 residues. Per the germline V gene, CDR1 is MNHNS and CDR2 is SASEGT. Between the trimmed V and J ends, which lost 5 bases and 2 bases, there was a span of 16 bases. CDR3 in amino acids: CASSIKPRGTYNSPLHF. Written as DNA, the CDR3 is TGTGCCAGCAGTATCAAACCCAGGGGCACCTATAATTCACCCCTCCACTTT.

The table lists this clonotype with a few counts. The chain carries TRBV12-3 or TRBV12-4 and TRBJ1-2, with TRBD1 matching over 9 bases. CDR3 length equals 15 residues. With V trimmed by 5 bases and J by 4 bases, 8 bases remained unmatched. This CDR3 is CASSQTRTGAYGYTF. The CDR3 DNA reads as TGTGCCAGCAGTCAAACCCGGACAGGGGCCTATGGCTACACCTTC.

The V and J genes are TRBV10-3 and TRBJ2-6; D is perhaps TRBD1 (6 bases). Trimming pared 3 bases from V and 1 base from J, leaving 13 bases between. CDR3 length: 17 amino acids. Germline assignment: CDR1 ENHRY and CDR2 SYGVKD. This CDR3 reads CAISDPLTGSGANVLTF. CDR3 DNA sequence: TGTGCCATCAGTGACCCTTTGACAGGTTCTGGGGCCAACGTCCTGACTTTC.

The rearrangement links TRBV29-1 to TRBJ1-1, with D maybe TRBD1 (5 bases). The V gene lost 5 bases and the J gene lost 5 bases, with 15 bases spanning the gap. The CDR3 is 13 amino acids. Germline CDR1 and CDR2: SQVTM and ANQGSEA. The CDR3 bases are TGCAGCGTTTTCGGGGGGTCGTTGACTGAAGCTTTCTTT. Amino acid sequence: CSVFGGSLTEAFF.

This rearrangement joins TRBV12-2 to TRBJ2-7; TRBD1 is taken as the D call from the table, unchecked against the DNA. TRBV12-2 is a pseudogene locus. The CDR3 is made up of 17 amino acids. The CDR3 sequence: CASRMHGLTTPGDEQYF. CDR3 nucleotide sequence: TGTGCAAGTCGCATGCATGGCCTGACTACCCCCGGGGACGAGCAGTACTTC.

This chain joins TRBV2 and TRBJ1-6; 8 bases are shared with TRBD1. Losses at the gene ends were 4 bases for V and 10 bases for J; bases not matched to a gene: 6. Looked up from germline, CDR1 is SNHLY and CDR2 is FYNNEI. This CDR3 is 14 amino acids long. The CDR3 region is CASSGGQGDSPLHF. The CDR3 DNA reads TGTGCCAGCAGTGGTGGACAGGGAGACTCACCCCTCCACTTT.

This clonotype was detected ten times or more. J is TRBJ2-1 and V is TRBV11-3, with a weak D call TRBD2 (5 bases). Per the germline V gene, CDR1 is SGHNT and CDR2 is YENEEA. This CDR3 contains 15 residues. The ends were cut back, 5 bases at V and 2 bases at J, with 13 bases in the middle. The CDR3 sequence: CASSLGLTTYNEQFF. The DNA of the CDR3 is TGTGCCAGCAGCCTCGGACTCACCACCTACAATGAGCAGTTCTTC. The variable domain in full, with the rest retrieved from reference TRBV11-3 and TRBJ2-1, is EAGVVQSPRYKIIEKKQPVAFWCNPISGHNTLYWYLQNLGQGPELLIRYENEEAVDDSQLPKDRFSAERLKGVDSTLKIQPAELGDSAVYLCASSLGLTTYNEQFFGPGTRLTVL.

This sequence joins TRBV12-3 or TRBV12-4 and TRBJ1-5; D not resolved. V shed 1 base and J shed 7 bases, with 11 bases lying between them. The length of the CDR3 is 14 residues. The CDR3 sequence is CASSLGRVAQPQHF. CDR3 nucleotides: TGTGCCAGCAGTTTAGGGAGGGTAGCACAGCCCCAGCATTTT.

Only a few counts were recorded for this clonotype. The V gene is TRBV5-1, the J gene TRBJ2-1; D may be TRBD1 (7 bases). CDR1 is SGHRS and CDR2 is YFSETQ in the germline V gene. The V and J ends lost 1 base and 8 bases respectively, with 10 bases between them. The CDR3 loop spans 13 amino acids. CDR3 protein: CASSLPGGYEQFF. The DNA of the CDR3 is TGCGCCAGCAGCTTGCCAGGGGGGTATGAGCAGTTCTTC.

This sequence joins TRBV27 and TRBJ1-1, with D possibly matching TRBD1 (5 bases). Trimming shortened V by 3 bases and J by 7 bases, and 12 bases separated the two germline ends. This CDR3 has 13 residues. The germline V gene encodes CDR1 MNHEY and CDR2 SMNVEV (reference sequence). DNA of the CDR3: TGTGCCAGCAGTTTCCGTCGGGGGGGTGAAGCTTTCTTT. Protein product: CASSFRRGGEAFF.

This clonotype was observed a few times. The chain combines TRBV4-1 with TRBJ2-7; D not resolved. The CDR3 is 12 residues long. Per germline, CDR1 MGHRA and CDR2 YSYEKL. Trimming took off 4 bases at V and 6 bases at J, with 10 bases between the two ends. In nucleotides, the CDR3 is TGCGCCAGCAGCCGGTGGAGTGGCGAGCAGTACTTC. Protein: CASSRWSGEQYF.

This chain connects TRBV7-9 to TRBJ2-1; 12 nucleotides agree with TRBD1. Per the germline V gene, CDR1 is SEHNR and CDR2 is FQNEAQ (reference sequence). The CDR3 extends over 16 amino acids. V lost 1 base, J lost 8 bases, and 6 bases stayed unmatched. The CDR3 sequence: CASSLEWDRGPDEQFF. The CDR3 DNA sequence: TGTGCCAGCAGCTTAGAGTGGGACAGGGGGCCGGATGAGCAGTTCTTC.

The chain is built from TRBV4-1 and TRBJ2-7; 8 bases line up with TRBD1. Germline values: CDR1 MGHRA, CDR2 YSYEKL. This CDR3 spans 15 amino acids. The V and J ends lost 2 bases and 3 bases, in that order; junction bases with no gene match: 6. The CDR3 here is CASSQISGQGYEQYF. CDR3 nucleotide sequence: TGCGCCAGCAGCCAAATATCAGGACAGGGCTACGAGCAGTACTTC.

This chain joins TRBV2 and TRBJ2-1, with D perhaps assigned TRBD1 or TRBD2 (5 bases each). The CDR3 runs to 13 residues. CDR1 is SNHLY, CDR2 FYNNEI, per germline. V was shortened by 8 bases and J by 7 bases, with 15 bases between the two germline ends. CDR3 in DNA: TGTGCCAGCCGGGACGGAGTACGAAATGAGCAGTTCTTC. This sequence encodes CASRDGVRNEQFF. The full variable domain, rest sourced from reference TRBV2 and TRBJ2-1, is EPEVTQTPSHQVTQMGQEVILRCVPISNHLYFYWYRQILGQKVEFLVSFYNNEISEKSEIFDDQFSVERPDGSNFTLKIRSTKLEDSAMYFCASRDGVRNEQFFGPGTRLTVL.

This chain connects TRBV20-1 to TRBJ2-1; 7 nucleotides align to TRBD2. In germline, CDR1 is DFQATT, CDR2 SNEGSKA (reference sequence). The CDR3 loop spans 13 amino acids. With 8 bases clipped from V and 4 bases from J, the junction kept 8 bases outside the gene matches. CDR3 coding DNA: TGCAGTTATCCGGGGGGAGGGTACAATGAGCAGTTCTTC. Its translation: CSYPGGGYNEQFF.

This rearrangement joins TRBV20-1 to TRBJ2-3, with D maybe TRBD1 (6 bases). The CDR3 is 14 residues long. Germline values: CDR1 DFQATT, CDR2 SNEGSKA (reference sequence). Trimming removed 6 bases from V and 0 bases from J, with 13 bases in between. The CDR3 sequence is CSASNRASTDTQYF. Written as DNA, the CDR3 is TGCAGTGCCTCAAACAGGGCTAGCACAGATACGCAGTATTTT.

This clonotype was recorded many times. The gene calls are TRBV12-3 or TRBV12-4 and TRBJ2-7; D is undetermined. The CDR3 consists of 11 residues. Trimming stripped 3 bases from V and 7 bases from J, with 7 bases between. CDR3 in DNA: TGTGCCAGCAGTTTCGCGGAGGAGCAGTACTTC. Its translation is CASSFAEEQYF.

This clonotype was counted between two and nine times. V gene TRBV6-5 combines with J gene TRBJ2-7; maybe TRBD1 (5 bases). The CDR3 is 17 amino acids. Germline CDR1 and CDR2: MNHEY and SVGAGI. Deletions cut 0 bases from V and 4 bases from J, with 19 bases between. The CDR3 here is CASSYSKRQGVFYEQYF. As DNA, the CDR3 is TGTGCCAGCAGTTACTCGAAACGGCAGGGTGTCTTTTACGAGCAGTACTTC.

This clonotype occurred many times. The J gene is TRBJ1-1, the V gene TRBV20-1; no firm D call. V lost 0 bases, J lost 1 base, and 9 bases lay in between. Germline loops: CDR1 DFQATT, CDR2 SNEGSKA (reference sequence). The CDR3 spans 14 residues. CDR3 loop: CSARDPQRNTEAFF. CDR3 DNA: TGCAGTGCTAGAGACCCACAGCGGAACACTGAAGCTTTCTTT.

This clonotype was seen only a few times. The chain recombines TRBV5-4 with TRBJ1-2, with 10 bases matching TRBD1. The CDR3 totals 15 residues. Per germline, CDR1 SGHNT and CDR2 YYREEE (reference sequence). The trim removed 4 bases at V and 7 bases at J, leaving 10 bases unmatched. The CDR3 reads CASSNPVTGGFGYTF. The CDR3 region has the DNA TGTGCCAGCAGCAATCCGGTGACAGGGGGCTTTGGCTACACCTTC. Filled out from reference TRBV5-4 and TRBJ1-2, the complete variable domain reads ETGVTQSPTHLIKTRGQQVTLRCSSQSGHNTVSWYQQALGQGPQFIFQYYREEENGRGNFPPRFSGLQFPNYSSELNVNALELDDSALYLCASSNPVTGGFGYTFGSGTRLTVV.

Many counts were recorded for this clonotype. The chain has TRBV5-1 and TRBJ1-6, with TRBD1 identical over 7 bases. V lost 4 bases, J lost 9 bases, and 7 bases stayed unmatched. In germline, CDR1 is SGHRS, CDR2 YFSETQ. CDR3 length: 14 residues. The CDR3 DNA reads as TGCGCCAGCAGCCAGGGATCAGGGGGTTCACCCCTCCACTTT. This encodes CASSQGSGGSPLHF.

The table lists this clonotype with a few counts. The chain recombines TRBV7-9 with TRBJ2-1, with D unresolved. The germline V gene encodes CDR1 SEHNR and CDR2 FQNEAQ (reference sequence). Trimming removed 1 base at V and 5 bases at J, with 12 bases between. The CDR3 has 15 amino acids. The CDR3 spells CASSLVPRLNNEQFF. As DNA, the CDR3 is TGTGCCAGCAGCTTAGTCCCCCGATTAAACAATGAGCAGTTCTTC. Looking up the rest from reference TRBV7-9 and TRBJ2-1 gives the full variable domain: DTGVSQNPRHKITKRGQNVTFRCDPISEHNRLYWYRQTLGQGPEFLTYFQNEAQLEKSRLLSDRFSAERPKGSFSTLEIQRTEQGDSAMYLCASSLVPRLNNEQFFGPGTRLTVL.

This clonotype came up a few times. The J gene is TRBJ1-1, the V gene TRBV24-1; TRBD1 might be the D (6 bases). The V end lost 3 bases, the J end lost 10 bases, and 11 bases lay between the germline ends. The CDR3 runs to 12 residues. From germline, CDR1 is KGHDR and CDR2 SFDVKD. CDR3: CATSDPGTSAFF. The DNA for the CDR3 is TGTGCCACCAGTGATCCCGGGACATCAGCTTTCTTT.

This clonotype has just a few counts. The V call is TRBV12-3 or TRBV12-4, the J call TRBJ1-1; 7 bases agree with TRBD1. V shed 0 bases, J shed 0 bases, and the junction held 10 bases outside the gene matches. The CDR3 is 18 amino acids. The CDR3 region is CASSLAPSLGQMNTEAFF. DNA of the CDR3: TGTGCCAGCAGTTTAGCCCCTTCCTTGGGACAGATGAACACTGAAGCTTTCTTT.

This clonotype has only a few counts. The chain uses TRBV20-1 and TRBJ2-1; 9 bases line up with TRBD2. Germline-derived CDR1 and CDR2 are DFQATT and SNEGSKA (reference sequence). The CDR3 loop spans 16 amino acids. V dropped 5 bases and J dropped 2; count of bases not matched to a gene: 10. The CDR3 here is CSAYDPAGGTYNEQFF. In nucleotides, the CDR3 is TGCAGTGCTTACGACCCAGCGGGGGGTACCTACAATGAGCAGTTCTTC.

This chain links TRBV6-6 with TRBJ2-7; TRBD1 matches at 7 bases. Germline V lookup: CDR1 MNHNY, CDR2 SVGAGI (reference sequence). After removal of 6 bases from V and 4 bases from J, the junction contained 6 bases not matched to a gene. This CDR3 has 13 residues. The CDR3 bases are TGTGCCAGCAGGGAGGACAGGATGTACGAGCAGTACTTC. This translates into CASREDRMYEQYF.